The 24 T cell receptor beta chains below all came from one sample that was sequenced in a study of T cell repertoires in cytomegalovirus infection. Antigen specificity for these receptors is unknown. TCRdb fed the reads into MiXCR, producing one record per CDR3 protein. The data show approximately 590,000 distinct CDR3 sequences, around 40% seen once. The specimen was cultured PBMCs, collected from culture after CMV antigen stimulation. These receptors all come from a human donor in good health (CMV status not recorded). Some clones in this sample may be carry-over from other donors' samples.

This chain links TRBV20-1 with TRBJ2-3; 13 bases are shared with TRBD2. Per germline, CDR1 DFQATT and CDR2 SNEGSKA (reference sequence). With 3 bases clipped from V and 4 bases from J, the junction kept 7 bases outside the gene matches. The CDR3 is 16 residues long. DNA for the CDR3: TGCAGTGCTAGCCCCACTAGCGGGAGGGCCGCAGATACGCAGTATTTT. Amino acid sequence: CSASPTSGRAADTQYF.

The chain couples TRBV5-1 to TRBJ2-3; D remains ambiguous. Germline lookup yields CDR1 SGHRS and CDR2 YFSETQ. V lost 3 bases and J lost 1, with 12 bases in between. This CDR3 comprises 15 residues. The CDR3 here is CASSSDPQGTDTQYF. The CDR3 DNA follows: TGCGCCAGCAGCTCGGACCCCCAAGGCACAGATACGCAGTATTTT.

This clonotype was counted between two and nine times. This rearrangement joins TRBV4-1 to TRBJ2-4; D possibly corresponds to TRBD2 (7 bases). V was trimmed by 6 bases and J by 2 bases, leaving 11 bases between them. CDR1 and CDR2 from the germline V gene are MGHRA and YSYEKL. The CDR3 is made up of 14 amino acids. The CDR3 DNA reads TGCGCCAGCAGGGGGGGGGCCACCAAAAACATTCAGTACTTC. This encodes CASRGGATKNIQYF.

This sequence joins TRBV7-2 and TRBJ2-5; 7 nucleotides line up with TRBD1. V gave up 0 bases and J gave up 4 bases; unmatched junction bases: 8. The CDR3 covers 16 residues. Germline CDR1 SGHTA, CDR2 FQGNSA. Here the CDR3 reads CASSLAWDSGRETQYF. The CDR3 DNA reads TGTGCCAGCAGCTTAGCCTGGGACAGTGGGAGAGAGACCCAGTACTTC.

The V gene is TRBV3-1, the J gene TRBJ2-4; 8 bases are shared with TRBD2. The CDR3 covers 17 residues. After removal of 0 bases from V and 7 bases from J, the junction contained 11 bases not matched to a gene. Germline V gene sequence: CDR1 LGHDT, CDR2 YNNKEL (reference sequence). CDR3 sequence reads: CASSQDLAGSGGNIQYF. The CDR3 region has the DNA TGTGCCAGCAGCCAAGATTTAGCGGGATCGGGAGGGAACATTCAGTACTTC. Supplemented by reference TRBV3-1 and TRBJ2-4, the full variable domain reads DTAVSQTPKYLVTQMGNDKSIKCEQNLGHDTMYWYKQDSKKFLKIMFSYNNKELIINETVPNRFSPKSPDKAHLNLHINSLELGDSAVYFCASSQDLAGSGGNIQYFGAGTRLSVL.

The chain combines TRBV11-1 with TRBJ2-4; TRBD1 might be the D (5 bases). The V gene's germline CDR1 is SGHAT and CDR2 FQDESV (reference sequence). V was cut by 3 bases and J by 0 bases, with 18 bases left in between. The CDR3 totals 18 residues. For the CDR3, the DNA is TGTGCCAGCAGCTTGAACCCTCCCTTCCAGGGAGCCAAAAACATTCAGTACTTC. Protein sequence: CASSLNPPFQGAKNIQYF.

V is TRBV6-5 and J is TRBJ1-1; 9 nucleotides line up with TRBD1. V was clipped by 5 bases and J by 7 bases; unmatched bases: 14. CDR1 MNHEY and CDR2 SVGAGI come from the germline V gene. The CDR3 spans 16 residues. The CDR3 region has the DNA TGTGCCAGCAGTCTACACCCGGGACAGGGATCCTATGAAGCTTTCTTT. Translating gives CASSLHPGQGSYEAFF.

V is TRBV7-9 and J is TRBJ2-3; a weak D match, TRBD2 (6 bases). V lost 7 bases, J lost 8 bases, and 13 bases lay in between. This CDR3 comprises 12 residues. From germline, CDR1 is SEHNR and CDR2 FQNEAQ (reference sequence). The CDR3 spells CASNTPGGTQYF. In DNA form, the CDR3 reads TGTGCCAGCAACACCCCCGGGGGTACGCAGTATTTT.

This clonotype appeared once. V gene TRBV28 combines with J gene TRBJ1-5, with TRBD1 identical over 9 bases. V lost 5 bases, J lost 7 bases, and 6 bases stayed unmatched. This CDR3 spans 14 amino acids. Germline assignment: CDR1 MDHEN and CDR2 SYDVKM. The CDR3 DNA follows: TGTGCCAGCAGTGTACAGGGGGCTAGACAGCCCCAGCATTTT. As protein: CASSVQGARQPQHF.

This clonotype was seen ten or more times. This sequence joins TRBV7-8 and TRBJ2-7; 14 positions agree with TRBD2. The CDR3 is made up of 17 amino acids. CDR1 and CDR2 (germline): SGHVS, FQNEAQ. V shed 2 bases, J shed 4 bases, and the junction held 7 bases outside the gene matches. CDR3 bases: TGTGCCAGCAGCTTATTGACCGGGACTAGCGGGAGTTACGAGCAGTACTTC. This gives the protein CASSLLTGTSGSYEQYF.

The genes are TRBV7-2 and TRBJ1-5; 9 bases agree with TRBD1. The J segment lost 6 bases and the V segment lost 5 bases, leaving 5 bases of the junction unmatched. CDR3 length: 14 residues. Germline CDR1 SGHTA, CDR2 FQGNSA. CDR3 residues: CASSTRQGGQPQHF. The DNA for the CDR3 is TGTGCCAGCAGCACCCGACAGGGGGGTCAGCCCCAGCATTTT.

The chain is built from TRBV7-6 and TRBJ2-1; TRBD2 might be the D (5 bases). V was shortened by 2 bases and J by 0 bases, with 11 bases between the two germline ends. The CDR3 runs 16 residues. Germline V gives CDR1 SGHVS, CDR2 FNYEAQ. The CDR3 region is CASSLSSGASYNEQFF. The DNA of the CDR3 is TGTGCCAGCAGCTTATCGAGCGGAGCCTCCTACAATGAGCAGTTCTTC.

This clonotype was seen many times. The rearrangement joins TRBV7-2 to TRBJ2-3, with a tentative D call TRBD2 (6 bases). Germline V lookup: CDR1 SGHTA, CDR2 FQGNSA. V was shortened by 2 bases and J by 2 bases, with 8 bases between the two germline ends. The CDR3 totals 14 residues. The CDR3 DNA reads TGTGCCAGCAGCTTATCGGGGGTCACAGATACGCAGTATTTT. Its protein product is CASSLSGVTDTQYF.

V usage is TRBV7-2 and J usage is TRBJ2-1; no clear D gene. The germline V and J ends were trimmed by 1 base and 6 bases, with 7 bases remaining between them. In germline, CDR1 is SGHTA, CDR2 FQGNSA. This CDR3 contains 13 residues. As DNA, the CDR3 is TGTGCCAGCAGCTTAGGGAGATTCAATGAGCAGTTCTTC. Its protein is CASSLGRFNEQFF.

This clonotype came up a few times. The chain couples TRBV9 to TRBJ2-7; 10 nucleotides align to TRBD2. V lost 4 bases to trimming and J lost 4 bases; unmatched junction nucleotides: 11. The CDR3 sequence is 16 residues long. In germline, CDR1 is SGDLS, CDR2 YYNGEE. The CDR3 is CASSPGGGTSVYEQYF. DNA for the CDR3: TGTGCCAGCAGCCCTGGGGGAGGGACTAGCGTGTACGAGCAGTACTTC.

The V call is TRBV7-8, the J call TRBJ2-1, with 9 bases lining up with TRBD2. Germline trimming cut 4 bases from V and 7 bases from J; bases unmatched to any gene: 14. Germline-derived CDR1 and CDR2 are SGHVS and FQNEAQ. There are 17 residues in the CDR3. For the CDR3, the DNA is TGTGCCAGCAGCTCCTGGACTAGCGCGCAAGCCCATAATGAGCAGTTCTTC. It is translated as CASSSWTSAQAHNEQFF.

This clonotype appeared a few times. DNA for the CDR3: TGCAGTGCAGGCCCATTCGAGACCCAGTACTTC. Protein product: CSAGPFETQYF. The chain employs TRBV20-1 and TRBJ2-5, with D hard to call. There are 11 residues in the CDR3. Germline V gives CDR1 DFQATT, CDR2 SNEGSKA (reference sequence). The V end was cut by 6 bases, the J end by 5 bases, with 10 bases between.

The rearrangement uses TRBV20-1 and TRBJ2-1, with TRBD2 matching 13 bases. The germline gives CDR1 DFQATT, CDR2 SNEGSKA (reference sequence). V was clipped by 0 bases and J by 9 bases; unmatched bases: 5. The CDR3 has 15 amino acids. This CDR3 reads CSARDGLAGAREQFF. CDR3 nucleotide sequence: TGCAGTGCTAGAGATGGACTAGCGGGAGCACGTGAGCAGTTCTTC.

In its sample, this clonotype was seen a few times. J is TRBJ2-1 and V is TRBV15, with D tentatively TRBD1 (6 bases). The CDR3 totals 15 residues. Germline loops: CDR1 LNHNV, CDR2 YYDKDF (reference sequence). Trimming stripped 3 bases from V and 2 bases from J, with 11 bases between. In DNA, the CDR3 is TGTGCCACCAGCAGGACAGACAGGCCCTACAATGAGCAGTTCTTC. Protein sequence: CATSRTDRPYNEQFF.

This rearrangement joins TRBV12-3 or TRBV12-4 to TRBJ2-1, with 8 bases lining up with TRBD2. V was clipped by 9 bases and J by 3 bases; unmatched bases: 7. The length of the CDR3 is 14 residues. CDR3 nucleotide sequence: TGTGCCAGTGCCCCTAGCGGGTACTACAATGAGCAGTTCTTC. Residues: CASAPSGYYNEQFF.

This clonotype was seen a handful of times. The chain combines TRBV6-5 with TRBJ2-1; D might be TRBD1 (6 bases). CDR3 size: 12 residues. The V end lost 10 bases, the J end lost 6 bases, and 13 bases lay between the germline ends. Germline V lookup: CDR1 MNHEY, CDR2 SVGAGI. CDR3 nucleotide sequence: TGTGCCACCACGGGACACTCCAATGAGCAGTTCTTC. This sequence encodes CATTGHSNEQFF.

This clonotype has only a few counts. The chain joins TRBV20-1 to TRBJ1-4, with D tentatively TRBD1 (5 bases). Germline V gene data show CDR1 as DFQATT and CDR2 as SNEGSKA (reference sequence). V lost 3 bases to trimming and J lost 8 bases, with 19 bases between them. The CDR3 totals 15 residues. The CDR3 sequence: CSARLETAPGEKLFF. In DNA form, the CDR3 reads TGCAGTGCTAGGTTAGAGACAGCCCCGGGAGAAAAACTGTTTTTT.

This clonotype has only a few counts. CDR3 amino acids: CASSLVGNSGSGSFF. The CDR3 DNA reads as TGTGCCAGCAGCTTAGTGGGCAATAGCGGGAGTGGGTCGTTCTTC. This chain connects TRBV7-2 to TRBJ2-1; TRBD2 matches at 9 bases. CDR1 SGHTA and CDR2 FQGNSA come from the germline V gene. This CDR3 spans 15 amino acids. V lost 1 base, J lost 15 bases, and 13 bases stayed unmatched.

CDR3 sequence reads: CASSLGQEIFRQYF. CDR3 in DNA: TGTGCCAGCAGCCTGGGACAGGAGATTTTTCGGCAGTACTTC. The V and J genes are TRBV28 and TRBJ2-7; 8 bases are a match to TRBD1. Trimming at V came to 6 bases and at J to 9 bases, leaving 13 bases not matched to a gene. The CDR3 is made up of 14 amino acids. Germline CDR1 MDHEN, CDR2 SYDVKM.